A single T cell receptor beta chain is shown here with its context. The antigen is unknown. The data derive from a study of OX40 agonist ivuxolimab in advanced cancers. Study-level background: Patients were over 65% male with ages about 23 to 80, mean roughly 64. Eligibility rules accepted prior anti-PD-1, anti-PD-L1 or anti-CTLA-4 therapy, and around 44% had some. General study points: Antigens targeted by the expanded peripheral T cells were not determined.

Sequencing was performed with immunoSEQ multiplex PCR; in TCRdb, only in-frame clones are kept and a portion is missing. Of roughly 80,000 clones in the sample, about 90% were seen once. The CDR3 covers 15 residues. Per the germline V gene, CDR1 is LGHNA and CDR2 is YNFKEQ. V shed 0 bases and J shed 6 bases, with 15 bases lying between them. The gene calls are TRBV4-2 and TRBJ2-7, with D maybe TRBD1 (5 bases). The receptor comes from an adult with an advanced solid tumor such as melanoma, head and neck, liver or kidney cancer. Sequencing was performed on CD4+ or CD8+ T cells sorted from blood, taken in a trial of the OX40 agonist ivuxolimab. CDR3 sequence reads: CASSQERARGGEQYF. The CDR3, as DNA: TGTGCCAGCAGCCAAGAAAGGGCTAGGGGCGGCGAGCAGTACTTC.